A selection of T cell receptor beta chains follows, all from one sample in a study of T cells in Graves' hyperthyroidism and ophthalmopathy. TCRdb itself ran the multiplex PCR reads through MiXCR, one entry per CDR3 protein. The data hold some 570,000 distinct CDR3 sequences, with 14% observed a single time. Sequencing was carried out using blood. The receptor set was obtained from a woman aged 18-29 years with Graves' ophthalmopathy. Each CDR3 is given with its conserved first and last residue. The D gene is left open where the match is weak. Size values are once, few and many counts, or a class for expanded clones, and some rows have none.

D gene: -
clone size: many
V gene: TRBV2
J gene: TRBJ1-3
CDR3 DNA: TGTGCCAGCAGCAGGGCTTCTGGAAACACCATATATTTT
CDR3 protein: CASSRASGNTIYF

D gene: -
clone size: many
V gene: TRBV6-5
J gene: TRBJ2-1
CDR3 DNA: TGTGCCAGCAGTTACTCCCCCTCCGGTGAGCAGTTCTTC
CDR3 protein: CASSYSPSGEQFF

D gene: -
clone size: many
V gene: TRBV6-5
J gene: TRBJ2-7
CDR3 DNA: TGTGCCAGCAGTTACTCATATCGGGTTGGGCAGGGGAGGTCCGACCCCTACGAGCAGTACTTC
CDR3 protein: CASSYSYRVGQGRSDPYEQYF

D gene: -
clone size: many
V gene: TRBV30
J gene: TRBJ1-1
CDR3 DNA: TGTGCCTGGAGGCGGACTGAGAACACTGAAGCTTTCTTT
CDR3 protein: CAWRRTENTEAFF

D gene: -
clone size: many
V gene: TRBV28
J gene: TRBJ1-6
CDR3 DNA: TGTGCCAGCAGTTTACCGCTTACCCAACGATTTGACACGAATCGTTCACCCCTCCACTTT
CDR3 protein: CASSLPLTQRFDTNRSPLHF

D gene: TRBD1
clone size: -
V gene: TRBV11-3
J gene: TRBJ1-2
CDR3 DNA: TGTGCCAGCACCTTGGGCCTCGGAGCAGGGGGCGCGTATGGCTACACCTTC
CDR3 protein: CASTLGLGAGGAYGYTF

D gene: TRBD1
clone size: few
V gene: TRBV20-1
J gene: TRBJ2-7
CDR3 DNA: TGCAGTGCTCCGGACAGGGGAGGAGGCTACGAGCAGTACTTC
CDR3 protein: CSAPDRGGGYEQYF

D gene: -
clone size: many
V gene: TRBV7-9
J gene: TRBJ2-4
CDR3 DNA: TGTGCCAGCAGCTTACGGGCCGGAAGCACGGCGGGTAGCAAAAACATTCAGTACTTC
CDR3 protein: CASSLRAGSTAGSKNIQYF

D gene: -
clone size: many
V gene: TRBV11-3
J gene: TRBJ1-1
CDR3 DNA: TGTGCCAGCAGCTTAGCGGTGGGGCGAGGTACTGAAGCTTTCTTT
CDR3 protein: CASSLAVGRGTEAFF

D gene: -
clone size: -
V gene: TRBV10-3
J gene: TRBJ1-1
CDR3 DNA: TGTGCCATCAGTTTAAATGGGGGCAGTTTGAACACTGAAGCTTTCTTT
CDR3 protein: CAISLNGGSLNTEAFF

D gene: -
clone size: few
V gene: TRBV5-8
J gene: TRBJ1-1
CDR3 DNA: TGTGCCAGCAGGCTTATAGGGGCGGGTGATGAAGCTTTCTTT
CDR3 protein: CASRLIGAGDEAFF

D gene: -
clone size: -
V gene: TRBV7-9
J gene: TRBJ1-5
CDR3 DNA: TGTGCCAGCAGCTTAAGGGGGGGTAAGCCCCAGCATTTT
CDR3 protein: CASSLRGGKPQHF

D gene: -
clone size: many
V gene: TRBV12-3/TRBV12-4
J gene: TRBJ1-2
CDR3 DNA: TGTGCCAGCAGTCACCAGCAGGAGAACTATGGCTACACCTTC
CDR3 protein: CASSHQQENYGYTF

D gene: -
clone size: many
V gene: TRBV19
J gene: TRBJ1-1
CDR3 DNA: TGTGCCAGTAGTATAGATGGGTTGCTGACTGAAGCTTTCTTT
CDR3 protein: CASSIDGLLTEAFF

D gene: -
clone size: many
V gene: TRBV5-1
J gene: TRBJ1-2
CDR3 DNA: TGCGCCAGCAGCGTGGCGACAGCTAACTATGGCTACACCTTC
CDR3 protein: CASSVATANYGYTF

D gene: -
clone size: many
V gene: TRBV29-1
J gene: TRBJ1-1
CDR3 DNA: TGCAGCGCCCATGCCAGGGAACTCACTGAAGCTTTCTTT
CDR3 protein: CSAHARELTEAFF

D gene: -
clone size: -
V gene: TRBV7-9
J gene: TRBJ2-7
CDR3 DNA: TGTGCCAGCAGGCAGGGGTCGAACGAGCAGTACTTC
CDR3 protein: CASRQGSNEQYF

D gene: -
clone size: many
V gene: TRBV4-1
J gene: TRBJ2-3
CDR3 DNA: TGCGCCAGCAGCCTCCAGGCAGATACGCAGTATTTT
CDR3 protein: CASSLQADTQYF

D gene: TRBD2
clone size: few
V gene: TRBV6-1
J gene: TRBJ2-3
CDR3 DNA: TGTGCCAGCAGGACCGGGACTAGCGGGAGAATAGGTACAGATACGCAGTATTTT
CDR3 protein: CASRTGTSGRIGTDTQYF

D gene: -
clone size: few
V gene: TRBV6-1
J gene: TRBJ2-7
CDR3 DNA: TGTGCCAGCGCCGGGCAGGCCTCCTGGGCCTACGAGCAGTACTTC
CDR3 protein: CASAGQASWAYEQYF

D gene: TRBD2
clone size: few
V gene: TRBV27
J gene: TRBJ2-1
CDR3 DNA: TGTGCCAGCAGGACTAGCGGGAGGGAAATTTACAATGAGCAGTTCTTC
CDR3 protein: CASRTSGREIYNEQFF

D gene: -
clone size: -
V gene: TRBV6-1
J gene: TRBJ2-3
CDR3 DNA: TGTGCCAGCGGGGACTTTGCATATACGCAGTATTTT
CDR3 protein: CASGDFAYTQYF

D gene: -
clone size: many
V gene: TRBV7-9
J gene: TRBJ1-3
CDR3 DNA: TGTGCCAGCAGCCCGACAGCCAATTCTGGAAACACCATATATTTT
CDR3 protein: CASSPTANSGNTIYF

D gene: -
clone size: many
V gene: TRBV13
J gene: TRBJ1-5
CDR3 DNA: TGTGCCAGCAGCTTAAAGAAGCAGGGGAATCAGCCCCAGCATTTT
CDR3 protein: CASSLKKQGNQPQHF

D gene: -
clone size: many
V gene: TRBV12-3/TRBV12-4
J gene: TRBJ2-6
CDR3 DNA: TGTGCCAGCAGTCTCAGGGTTGGGGCCAACGTCCTGACTTTC
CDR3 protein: CASSLRVGANVLTF

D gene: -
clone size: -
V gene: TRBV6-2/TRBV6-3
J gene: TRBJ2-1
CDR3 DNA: TGTGCCAGCAGTTACAGGGGGTGGCCTCCCTCCTGCAATGAGCAGTTCTTC
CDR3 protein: CASSYRGWPPSCNEQFF

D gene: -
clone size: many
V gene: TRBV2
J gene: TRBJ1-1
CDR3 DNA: TGTGCCAGCAGGGGACTTTTGAACACTGAAGCTTTCTTT
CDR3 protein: CASRGLLNTEAFF

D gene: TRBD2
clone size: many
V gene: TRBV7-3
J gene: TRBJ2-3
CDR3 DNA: TGTGCCAGCAGCTTAGACCGACTAGCGGGAACAGATACGCAGTATTTT
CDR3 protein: CASSLDRLAGTDTQYF

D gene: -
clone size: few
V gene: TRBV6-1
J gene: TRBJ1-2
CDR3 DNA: TGTGCCAGCAGTGGGGGACGGACTAACTATGGCTACACCTTC
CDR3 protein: CASSGGRTNYGYTF

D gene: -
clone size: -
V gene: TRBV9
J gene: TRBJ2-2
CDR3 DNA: TGTGCCAGCACAACTATGCCAGGGTTTTTCACCGGGGAGCTGTTTTTT
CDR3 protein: CASTTMPGFFTGELFF

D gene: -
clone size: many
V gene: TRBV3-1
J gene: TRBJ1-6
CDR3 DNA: TGTGCCAGCAGCCAAGACGAGGATTATAATTCACCCCTCCACTTT
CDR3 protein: CASSQDEDYNSPLHF

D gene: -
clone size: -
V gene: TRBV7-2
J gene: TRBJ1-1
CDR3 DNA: TGTGCCAGCAGCTTCGGTAGCGGGGGCAACACTGAAGCTTTCTTT
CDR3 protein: CASSFGSGGNTEAFF

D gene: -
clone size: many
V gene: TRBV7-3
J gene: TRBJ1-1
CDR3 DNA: TGTGCCAGCAGCTTAAACTACGGCACTGAAGCTTTCTTT
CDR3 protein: CASSLNYGTEAFF

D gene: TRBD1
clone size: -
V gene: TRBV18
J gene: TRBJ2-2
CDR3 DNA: TGTGCCAGCTCACCACCCGGACAGGGTAACACCGGGGAGCTGTTTTTT
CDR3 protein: CASSPPGQGNTGELFF

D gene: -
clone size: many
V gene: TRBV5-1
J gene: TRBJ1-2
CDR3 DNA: TGCGCCAGCAGCTTTGGCCTTTGGACTTCAGACTATGGCTACACCTTC
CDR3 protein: CASSFGLWTSDYGYTF